This passage covers 23 T cell receptor beta chains from one sample sequenced in a study of T-cell reconstitution after alpha-beta-depleted transplantation in children. Unique molecular identifiers were incorporated during preparation of the TCRbeta library. TCRdb passed the PCR reads through MiXCR, listing each CDR3 protein once. The table includes some 600,000 distinct CDR3 sequences, 13% detected once. The material was PBMCs, mostly from graft donor cells, obtained 360 days after TCRalphabeta/CD19-depleted stem cell transplant. The receptors were gathered from a male patient younger than 18 who had a stem cell transplant for acute myeloid leukemia, so the T cells may come from the graft donor.

This clonotype occurred a few times. The chain carries TRBV28 and TRBJ2-2; TRBD1 agrees at 7 bases. This CDR3 has 16 residues. Trimming at V came to 8 bases and at J to 5 bases, leaving 14 bases not matched to a gene. Germline V lookup: CDR1 MDHEN, CDR2 SYDVKM. CDR3 protein: CASARDRTMWTGELFF. CDR3 in DNA: TGTGCCAGCGCGAGGGACAGAACAATGTGGACCGGGGAGCTGTTTTTT.

The chain employs TRBV20-1 and TRBJ2-1; the D gene is possibly TRBD2 (7 bases). The CDR3 runs 14 residues. The germline gives CDR1 DFQATT, CDR2 SNEGSKA (reference sequence). The CDR3 sequence: CRGAGASPYNEQFF. The CDR3 bases are TGCAGGGGGGCGGGAGCGAGCCCCTACAATGAGCAGTTCTTC.

This chain uses TRBV6-5 with TRBJ2-2, with D possibly TRBD1 on 5 matching bases. CDR3 length equals 15 residues. Germline lookup yields CDR1 MNHEY and CDR2 SVGAGI. V dropped 2 bases and J dropped 5 bases, with 12 bases sitting between them. Here the CDR3 DNA reads TGTGCCAGCAGTTACACCCTCTCAGGGACCGGGGAGCTGTTTTTT. Its protein is CASSYTLSGTGELFF.

This chain links TRBV7-3 with TRBJ2-1; D call uncertain. Trimming took 5 bases from V and 1 from J, leaving 12 bases between them. The germline V gene encodes CDR1 SGHTA and CDR2 FQGTGA. The CDR3 has 15 residues. The CDR3 loop reads CASSPESRSYNEQFF. CDR3 nucleotide sequence: TGTGCCAGCAGCCCAGAAAGTAGGTCCTACAATGAGCAGTTCTTC. Full variable domain (missing parts from reference TRBV7-3 and TRBJ2-1): GAGVSQTPSNKVTEKGKYVELRCDPISGHTALYWYRQSLGQGPEFLIYFQGTGAADDSGLPNDRFFAVRPEGSVSTLKIQRTERGDSAVYLCASSPESRSYNEQFFGPGTRLTVL.

Only a few counts were recorded for this clonotype. The genes are TRBV12-3 or TRBV12-4 and TRBJ2-4; D not certain. The V gene lost 5 bases and the J gene lost 0 bases, with 11 bases spanning the gap. This CDR3 contains 15 residues. This chain's CDR3 is CASSPWTVAKNIQYF. The CDR3 DNA sequence: TGTGCCAGCAGTCCATGGACGGTAGCCAAAAACATTCAGTACTTC.

This clonotype was seen at least ten times. The rearrangement links TRBV6-5 to TRBJ2-2; 7 nucleotides line up with TRBD2. CDR1 and CDR2 (germline): MNHEY, SVGAGI. The CDR3 loop spans 14 amino acids. V shed 6 bases, J shed 4 bases, and the junction held 5 bases outside the gene matches. CDR3 protein: CASRAGVGTGELFF. CDR3 nucleotide sequence: TGTGCCAGCAGGGCGGGGGTGGGCACCGGGGAGCTGTTTTTT.

This clonotype was seen at least ten times. V gene TRBV6-2 or TRBV6-3 combines with J gene TRBJ2-7, with D possibly matching TRBD2 (6 bases). V was clipped by 0 bases and J by 7 bases, with 13 bases between them. The CDR3 spans 14 residues. Germline loops: CDR1 MNHEY, CDR2 SVGEGT. In DNA, the CDR3 is TGTGCCAGCAGTTACTCGAGAGTAGCGGAGGAGCAGTACTTC. The encoded protein is CASSYSRVAEEQYF.

This clonotype was observed many times. The rearrangement links TRBV28 to TRBJ2-7; 7 bases map to TRBD1. The trim removed 3 bases at V and 3 bases at J, leaving 8 bases unmatched. Germline-derived CDR1 and CDR2 are MDHEN and SYDVKM. The CDR3 consists of 15 residues. CDR3 nucleotide sequence: TGTGCCAGCAGTTTTGGGAAACGACAGGGCTACGAGCAGTACTTC. This gives the protein CASSFGKRQGYEQYF.

There are many counts of this clonotype. The gene calls are TRBV20-1 and TRBJ2-7; no definite D call. The length of the CDR3 is 10 residues. Germline lookup yields CDR1 DFQATT and CDR2 SNEGSKA (reference sequence). Trimming removed 1 base from V and 5 bases from J, with 3 bases in between. The CDR3 nucleotides read TGCAGTGCTAGAGGTCACGAGCAGTACTTC. As protein: CSARGHEQYF.

V gene TRBV5-4 combines with J gene TRBJ2-5; D possibly corresponds to TRBD1 (5 bases). Per germline, CDR1 SGHNT and CDR2 YYREEE (reference sequence). The CDR3 totals 12 residues. Trimming pared 7 bases from V and 5 bases from J, leaving 12 bases between. CDR3 protein: CASHEKGETQYF. The CDR3 DNA reads as TGTGCCAGCCACGAGAAGGGGGAGACCCAGTACTTC.

This clonotype was seen at least ten times. V usage is TRBV12-3 or TRBV12-4 and J usage is TRBJ1-2; 7 nucleotides agree with TRBD1. This CDR3 has 12 amino acids. J was trimmed by 7 bases and V by 4 bases; bases with no gene match: 3. The CDR3 reads CASSSDRVGYTF. CDR3 in DNA: TGTGCCAGCAGTTCCGACAGGGTTGGCTACACCTTC.

The rearrangement uses TRBV4-3 and TRBJ2-2, with 7 positions matching TRBD1. V lost 0 bases to trimming and J lost 7 bases; unmatched junction nucleotides: 11. Germline CDR1 reads LGHNA; CDR2 reads YSLEER. The length of the CDR3 is 17 residues. Here the CDR3 DNA reads TGCGCCAGCAGCCAAGAGTTACTGACAGGGTTGGGCGGGGAGCTGTTTTTT. Translating gives CASSQELLTGLGGELFF.

The gene calls are TRBV6-2 or TRBV6-3 and TRBJ2-7; 13 nucleotides line up with TRBD2. Germline CDR1 and CDR2: MNHEY and SVGEGT. The CDR3 sequence is 15 residues long. V was clipped by 6 bases and J by 5 bases; unmatched bases: 7. CDR3 DNA: TGTGCCAGCAGCCAACTAGCGGGAGGGCCCCACGAGCAGTACTTC. Translated, it gives CASSQLAGGPHEQYF.

The CDR3 DNA follows: TGTGCCAGCAGTTCCACAGGACTAGCGGGAGGGTACGAGCAGTACTTC. Protein: CASSSTGLAGGYEQYF. The chain employs TRBV12-3 or TRBV12-4 and TRBJ2-7, with TRBD2 identical over 15 bases. V lost 4 bases and J lost 4; bases outside the gene matches: 5. This CDR3 is 16 amino acids long.

This clonotype was recorded at least ten times. V usage is TRBV20-1 and J usage is TRBJ2-7; 7 positions agree with TRBD1. Germline CDR1 DFQATT, CDR2 SNEGSKA (reference sequence). The CDR3 runs 14 residues. V was clipped by 6 bases and J by 4 bases; unmatched bases: 12. The CDR3 protein is CSARKGAPPYEQYF. In nucleotides, the CDR3 is TGCAGTGCAAGAAAGGGGGCACCCCCTTACGAGCAGTACTTC.

The chain recombines TRBV20-1 with TRBJ2-5, with D unresolved. Trimming pared 3 bases from V and 1 base from J, leaving 15 bases between. CDR1 and CDR2 from the germline V gene are DFQATT and SNEGSKA (reference sequence). This CDR3 region has 15 residues. CDR3: CSASTSLDFQETQYF. The DNA of the CDR3 is TGCAGTGCTAGTACCTCCTTAGATTTCCAAGAGACCCAGTACTTC.

This clonotype was recorded many times. The rearrangement joins TRBV29-1 to TRBJ2-3; TRBD2 matches 7 bases. The CDR3 length is 12 residues. The V gene end was trimmed by 7 bases and the J gene end by 3 bases; junction bases not matched to a gene: 4. CDR1 SQVTM and CDR2 ANQGSEA come from the germline V gene. The CDR3 bases are TGCAGCGCACCTAGCGGAACAGATACGCAGTATTTT. As protein: CSAPSGTDTQYF.

The chain recombines TRBV6-2 or TRBV6-3 with TRBJ2-1; possible D gene TRBD2, 6 bases. V lost 2 bases to trimming and J lost 7 bases, with 18 bases between them. This CDR3 has 16 amino acids. The germline V gene encodes CDR1 MNHEY and CDR2 SVGEGT. The CDR3 reads CASSYLLTSGPNEQFF. The CDR3 DNA reads as TGTGCCAGCAGTTACCTCTTGACTAGTGGGCCAAATGAGCAGTTCTTC.

This clonotype has more than one count but fewer than ten. The gene calls are TRBV25-1 and TRBJ2-1; 7 bases line up with TRBD2. This CDR3 contains 15 residues. V shed 5 bases and J 4 bases; nucleotides not matched to a gene: 8. Germline V gene data show CDR1 as MGHDK and CDR2 as SYGVNS. CDR3 nucleotide sequence: TGTGCCAGCAGTAGCGCCGGGACTAATTACAATGAGCAGTTCTTC. Translated, it gives CASSSAGTNYNEQFF.

The V and J genes are TRBV12-5 and TRBJ1-1, with D possibly being TRBD1 (6 bases). The CDR3 loop spans 18 amino acids. Trimming shortened V by 0 bases and J by 0 bases, and 17 bases separated the two germline ends. Germline V lookup: CDR1 LGHNT, CDR2 FRNRAP. The CDR3 reads CASGLVPLGARMNTEAFF. The CDR3 nucleotides are TGTGCTAGTGGTTTGGTACCTTTGGGGGCAAGAATGAACACTGAAGCTTTCTTT.

The chain couples TRBV11-2 to TRBJ2-1; no reliable D call. The CDR3 is 16 residues long. Germline lookup yields CDR1 SGHAT and CDR2 FQNNGV. Trimming stripped 2 bases from V and 8 bases from J, with 19 bases between. CDR3 sequence: CASSLRSQQLSDEQFF. DNA of the CDR3: TGTGCCAGCAGCTTAAGATCGCAGCAACTTTCGGATGAGCAGTTCTTC.

This clonotype came up many times. CDR3 DNA sequence: TGTGCCAGCAGGCGCCGGGACAGTCTTAACACTGAAGCTTTCTTT. Translation gives CASRRRDSLNTEAFF. The rearrangement links TRBV12-3 or TRBV12-4 to TRBJ1-1, with 7 bases lining up with TRBD1. The CDR3 runs 15 residues. Losses at the gene ends were 6 bases for V and 2 bases for J; bases not matched to a gene: 9.

This rearrangement joins TRBV20-1 to TRBJ2-7; 10 bases agree with TRBD2. The CDR3 has 17 amino acids. Germline CDR1 reads DFQATT; CDR2 reads SNEGSKA (reference sequence). V shed 1 base, J shed 0 bases, and the junction held 9 bases outside the gene matches. DNA for the CDR3: TGCAGTGCTAGAGGTGGCCTAGCGGGAGCGTTCTCCTACGAGCAGTACTTC. It is translated as CSARGGLAGAFSYEQYF.